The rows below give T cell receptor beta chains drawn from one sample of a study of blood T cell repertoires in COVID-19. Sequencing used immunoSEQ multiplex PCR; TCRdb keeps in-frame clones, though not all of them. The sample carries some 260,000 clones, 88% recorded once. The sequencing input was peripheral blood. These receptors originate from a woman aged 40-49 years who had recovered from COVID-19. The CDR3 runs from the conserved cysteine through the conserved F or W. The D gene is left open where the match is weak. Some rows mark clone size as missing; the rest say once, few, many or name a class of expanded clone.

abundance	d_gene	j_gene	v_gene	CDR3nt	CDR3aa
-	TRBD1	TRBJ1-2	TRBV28	TGTGCCAGCACCATCGGACAGGGAGTCAAGGTTACCTTC	CASTIGQGVKVTF
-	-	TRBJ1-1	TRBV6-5	TGTGCCAGCATGGGGGGGTCGGGCACTGAAGCTTTCTTT	CASMGGSGTEAFF
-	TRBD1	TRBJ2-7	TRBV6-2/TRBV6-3	TGTGCCAGCAGCAACAGGGGCCAGGAGTACTTC	CASSNRGQEYF
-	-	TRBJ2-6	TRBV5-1	TGCGCCAGCAGGGGGGGAGGATCCTCTGGGGCCAACGTCCTGACTTTC	CASRGGGSSGANVLTF
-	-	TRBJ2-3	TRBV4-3	TGCGCCAGCAGCCAAGATCGGTCCTTATCGGGCACAGATACGCAGTATTTT	CASSQDRSLSGTDTQYF
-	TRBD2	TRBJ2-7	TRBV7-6	TGTGCCAGCAGCTTATTCGGGAGTACTAGCGCCTACGAGCAGTACTTC	CASSLFGSTSAYEQYF
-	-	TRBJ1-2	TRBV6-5	TGTGCCAGCAGCTCCGTCGACAGTCTCTATGGCTACACCTTC	CASSSVDSLYGYTF
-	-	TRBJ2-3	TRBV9	TGTGCCAGCAGCGCTAGCCATAGCACAGATACGCAGTATTTT	CASSASHSTDTQYF
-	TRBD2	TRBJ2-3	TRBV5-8	TGTGCCAGCAGCTTGGGGGGACTAGCGGCCGGGGATACGCAGTATTTT	CASSLGGLAAGDTQYF
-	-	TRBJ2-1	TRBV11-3	TGTGCCAGCAGCTTAGAGGGCCTAGGGAGCTCCTACAATGAGCAGTTCTTC	CASSLEGLGSSYNEQFF
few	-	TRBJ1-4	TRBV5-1	TGCGCCAGCCGCGAGACAGTCGCAACTAATGAAAAACTGTTTTTT	CASRETVATNEKLFF
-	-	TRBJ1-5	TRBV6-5	TGTGCCAGCAGGGGAGTGTTGGGCAATCAGCCCCAGCATTTT	CASRGVLGNQPQHF
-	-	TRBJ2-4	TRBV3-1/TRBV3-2	TGTGCCAGCAGCCCCCGGGTTAGCGCCCTAGCCAAAAACATTCAGTACTTC	CASSPRVSALAKNIQYF
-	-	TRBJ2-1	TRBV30	TGTGCCTGGGCCCCGGGGGGAGGGGGGCAGTTCTTC	CAWAPGGGGQFF
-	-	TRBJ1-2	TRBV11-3	TGTGCCAGCAGCCCCCCCAGGGGAGCTCCTAACTATGGCTACACCTTC	CASSPPRGAPNYGYTF
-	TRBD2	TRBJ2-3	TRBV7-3	TGTGCCAGCAGCCCCGCCGGCCTCACTAGCGGTTCAGATACGCAGTATTTT	CASSPAGLTSGSDTQYF
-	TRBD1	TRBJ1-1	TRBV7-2	TGTGCCAGCAGCTTTCCCGCCCCAGGGGGCACTGAAGCTTTCTTT	CASSFPAPGGTEAFF
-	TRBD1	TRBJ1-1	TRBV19	TGTGCCAGTAGTACGGACAGGGGCCCGGGAGCTTTCTTT	CASSTDRGPGAFF
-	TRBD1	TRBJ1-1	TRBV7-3	TGTGCCAGCAGCCGGACAGGGGGATACACTGAAGCTTTCTTT	CASSRTGGYTEAFF
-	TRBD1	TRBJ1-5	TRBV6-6	TGTGCCAGCAGTCCCGGGACAGGGGCCGGGGCCCAGCATTTT	CASSPGTGAGAQHF
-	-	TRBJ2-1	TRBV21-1	TGTGCCAGCAAACCGAAGGGGGATGAGCAGTTCTTC	CASKPKGDEQFF
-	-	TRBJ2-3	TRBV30	TGTGCCTGCACTGGGACTTCCACCACAGATACGCAGTATTTT	CACTGTSTTDTQYF
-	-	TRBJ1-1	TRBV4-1	TGCGCCAGCAGCCAAGATGTGGAGGGTTGGGCTTTCTTT	CASSQDVEGWAFF
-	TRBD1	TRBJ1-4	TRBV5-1	TGCGCCAGCAGCCAGACGGACAGGGGAGTGGGAAAACTGTTTTTT	CASSQTDRGVGKLFF
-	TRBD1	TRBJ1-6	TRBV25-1	TGTGCCAGCACGCCGCGGGGGACAGGGCATTCACCCCTCCACTTT	CASTPRGTGHSPLHF
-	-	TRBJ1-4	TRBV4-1	TGCGCCAGCAGCCACGAGGCATCACTGTTTTTT	CASSHEASLFF
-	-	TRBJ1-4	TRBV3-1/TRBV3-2	TGTGCCAGCAGCCCAGGGGAAAAACTGTTTTTT	CASSPGEKLFF
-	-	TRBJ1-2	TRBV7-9	TGTGCCAGCAGCCCCCGGGGGGGACACTTTCGCTTC	CASSPRGGHFRF
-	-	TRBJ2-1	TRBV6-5	TGTGCCAGCACCAATGGGGGGGAGCAGTTCTTC	CASTNGGEQFF
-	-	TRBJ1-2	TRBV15	TGTGCCACCAGCAGAGGGGGAGCGATTAACTATGGCTACACCTTC	CATSRGGAINYGYTF
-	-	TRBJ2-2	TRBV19	TGTGCCAGTAGCAGGGGGGTAGCTGGGACCGGGGAGCTGTTTTTT	CASSRGVAGTGELFF
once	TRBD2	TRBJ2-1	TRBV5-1	TGCGCCAGCAGCTTGAGGACTAGCGGAGCCTACAATGAGCAGTTCTTC	CASSLRTSGAYNEQFF
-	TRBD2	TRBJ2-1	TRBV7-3	TGTGCCAGCAGCTTAGCGGGAGGGGGCGATGAGCAGTTCTTC	CASSLAGGGDEQFF
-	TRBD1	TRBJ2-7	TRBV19	TGTGCCAGTAGGAGTCCGGGACAGGGCTACGAGCAGTACTTC	CASRSPGQGYEQYF
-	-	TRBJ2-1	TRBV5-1	TGCGCCAGCAGCTTGGGTGGGACAAGGGATGAGCAGTTCTTC	CASSLGGTRDEQFF
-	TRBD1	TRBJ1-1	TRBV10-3	TGTGCCATCAGTGAACCCCAGACAGGGATCCCTGAAGCTTTCTTT	CAISEPQTGIPEAFF
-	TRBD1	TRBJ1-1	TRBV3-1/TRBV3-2	TGTGCCAGCAGACAGTCGGGACAGGAGAGTCGAGCTTTCTTT	CASRQSGQESRAFF
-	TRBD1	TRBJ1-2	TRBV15	TGTGCCACCAGCAGAGGCTCAGGGACAGCCTATGGCTACACCTTC	CATSRGSGTAYGYTF
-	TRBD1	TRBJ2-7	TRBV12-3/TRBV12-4	TGTGCCAGCGGGACAGGGCATAACTACGAGCAGTACTTC	CASGTGHNYEQYF
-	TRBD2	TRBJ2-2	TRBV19	TGTGCCAGCGCCGCCGAGGGGCTAGCGGGAGGGTCTGGGGAGCTGTTTTTT	CASAAEGLAGGSGELFF
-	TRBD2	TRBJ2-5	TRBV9	TGTGCCAGCAGCGTAGGCATAGCGGGAGGTATGGAGACCCAGTACTTC	CASSVGIAGGMETQYF
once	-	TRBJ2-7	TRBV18	TGTGCCAGCTCACCGGGACACACCTACGAGCAGTACTTC	CASSPGHTYEQYF
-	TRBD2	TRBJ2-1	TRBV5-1	TGCGCCAGCAGCTTGTGGGGGCTAGCGGGAGCTTACAATGAGCAGTTCTTC	CASSLWGLAGAYNEQFF
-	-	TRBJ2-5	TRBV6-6	TGTGCCAGCAGCCAGGAAGGCCAAGAGACCCAGTACTTC	CASSQEGQETQYF
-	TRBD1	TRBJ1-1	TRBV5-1	TGCGCCAGCAGCCCCCGGACAGGCGGCCCTGAAGCTTTCTTT	CASSPRTGGPEAFF
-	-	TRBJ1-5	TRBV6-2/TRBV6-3	TGTGCCAGCAGCCCCATGGCTCAGCCCCAGCATTTT	CASSPMAQPQHF
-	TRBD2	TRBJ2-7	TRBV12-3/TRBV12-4	TGTGCCAGCGGAGGACTAGCGGGACACGAGCAGTACTTC	CASGGLAGHEQYF
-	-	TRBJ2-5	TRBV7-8	TGTGCCAGCAGCCCAAAGACAGAACAAGAGACCCAGTACTTC	CASSPKTEQETQYF
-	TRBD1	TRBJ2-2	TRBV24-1	TGTGCCACCGGACAGGGGGCCGGTTTAGGGGAGCTGTTTTTT	CATGQGAGLGELFF
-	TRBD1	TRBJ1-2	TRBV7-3	TGTGCCAGCAGCCCCCATAGACAGGGAAGGGACCCGGGGCAGCGCTATGGCTACACCTTC	CASSPHRQGRDPGQRYGYTF
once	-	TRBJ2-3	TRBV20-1	TGCAGTGGACTCCGCACAGATACGCAGTATTTT	CSGLRTDTQYF
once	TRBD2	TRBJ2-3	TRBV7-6	TGTGCCAGCAGCTTAGGTAGCGGGAGGCTGTCAGATACGCAGTATTTT	CASSLGSGRLSDTQYF
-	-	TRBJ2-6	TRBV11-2	TGTGCCAGCAGCTTAGTCCGTGGCAGGCACCACTCTGGGGCCAACGTCCTGACTTTC	CASSLVRGRHHSGANVLTF
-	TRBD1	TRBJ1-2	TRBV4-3	TGCGCCAGCAGCCGAGAGTCGGGACAGGGAGCCTATGGCTACACCTTC	CASSRESGQGAYGYTF
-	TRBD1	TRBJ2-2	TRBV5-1	TGCGCCAGCAGCCCAGGGGGCGAGGTCACCGGGGAGCTGTTTTTT	CASSPGGEVTGELFF
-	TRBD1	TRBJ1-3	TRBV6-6	TGTGCCAGCAGGACAGGGGCCGACTTCTCTGGAAACACCATATATTTT	CASRTGADFSGNTIYF
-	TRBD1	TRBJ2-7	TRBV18	TGTGCCAGCTCACCGGGGACAGGAAGATTGGGCTTC	CASSPGTGRLGF